A selection of T cell receptor beta chains follows, all from one sample in a study of shared clonotypes between healthy human individuals. The data were produced by immunoSEQ multiplex PCR, yet TCRdb's version contains in-frame clones alone and is incomplete. The data contain about 700,000 clones, about 91% of them singletons. The sample comprised naive CD8+ T cells sorted from blood. Receptors originate from a man aged 30 to 39 in good health. Each CDR3 is given with its conserved first and last residue. A D gene is named only where the DNA matches it firmly. For some rows the clone size is stated as once, few or many, or as a class when expanded; others skip it.

TRBJ2-1 NA TRBV7-9 TRBD2 CASSLLAGEQGRNNEQFF TGTGCCAGCAGCTTACTAGCGGGAGAGCAGGGTCGGAACAATGAGCAGTTCTTC
TRBJ2-7 NA TRBV7-2 TRBD1 CASSLDRGGDEQYF TGTGCCAGCAGCCTGGACAGGGGCGGAGACGAGCAGTACTTC
TRBJ2-3 NA TRBV29-1 TRBD2 CSVETSGNTDTQYF TGCAGCGTTGAGACTAGCGGTAACACAGATACGCAGTATTTT
TRBJ1-1 NA TRBV19 NA CASSMQGSTEAFF TGTGCCAGTAGTATGCAGGGAAGCACTGAAGCTTTCTTT
TRBJ2-1 NA TRBV5-4 NA CASSLEMTGSEQFF TGTGCCAGCAGCTTGGAAATGACAGGTAGTGAGCAGTTCTTC
TRBJ2-1 NA TRBV27 NA CASRVGSSPNEQFF TGTGCCAGCAGGGTCGGGAGTAGCCCTAATGAGCAGTTCTTC
TRBJ1-5 NA TRBV28 TRBD1 CASSTTSGGGNQPQHF TGTGCCAGCAGTACTACGTCAGGGGGGGGCAATCAGCCCCAGCATTTT
TRBJ2-2 NA TRBV7-9 NA CASGTRNTGELFF TGTGCCTCAGGGACGAGAAACACCGGGGAGCTGTTTTTT
TRBJ2-1 NA TRBV7-2 NA CASSLVAGQEAYNEQFF TGTGCCAGCAGCTTAGTGGCAGGGCAAGAAGCCTACAATGAGCAGTTCTTC
TRBJ2-7 NA TRBV5-1 NA CASSLNGLFYEQYF TGCGCCAGCAGCCTTAATGGACTGTTTTACGAGCAGTACTTC
TRBJ2-7 NA TRBV27 NA CASTTNLAERPYEQYF TGTGCCAGCACCACCAACCTCGCGGAGCGACCCTACGAGCAGTACTTC
TRBJ2-1 NA TRBV7-9 TRBD2 CASSLAGTSGTRAVDEQFF TGTGCCAGCAGCTTAGCTGGGACTAGCGGAACCCGGGCTGTTGATGAGCAGTTCTTC
TRBJ2-7 NA TRBV29-1 NA CSVAIGPYQYF TGCAGCGTTGCAATTGGGCCTTACCAGTACTTC
TRBJ2-1 NA TRBV18 NA CASSPPGGRTEWSYNEQFF TGTGCCAGCTCACCACCGGGCGGTCGGACTGAATGGTCCTACAATGAGCAGTTCTTC
TRBJ2-1 NA TRBV7-6 TRBD2 CASSWTGLAGEGTYNEQFF TGTGCCAGCAGCTGGACGGGACTAGCGGGAGAGGGGACTTACAATGAGCAGTTCTTC
TRBJ1-2 NA TRBV28 NA CASRWDDYGYTF TGTGCCAGCAGGTGGGACGACTATGGCTACACCTTC
TRBJ2-1 NA TRBV7-9 NA CASSLRFGGYDNEQFF TGTGCCAGCAGCTTAAGATTCGGGGGCTATGACAATGAGCAGTTCTTC
TRBJ2-1 NA TRBV27 TRBD2 CASSPWGTSGRRNEQFF TGTGCCAGCAGCCCTTGGGGCACTAGCGGGAGGCGCAATGAGCAGTTCTTC
TRBJ2-7 NA TRBV11-2 NA CASSQPGWDEQYF TGTGCCAGCAGCCAACCCGGATGGGACGAGCAGTACTTC
TRBJ2-1 NA TRBV7-6 NA CASSQEAGLRNNEQFF TGTGCCAGCAGCCAAGAGGCGGGACTTAGAAACAATGAGCAGTTCTTC
TRBJ2-2 NA TRBV6-4 NA CASSKGNTGELFF TGTGCCAGCAGCAAGGGGAACACCGGGGAGCTGTTTTTT
TRBJ1-1 NA TRBV5-4 TRBD1 CASSLGGQGITEAFF TGTGCCAGCAGCTTGGGGGGACAGGGGATCACTGAAGCTTTCTTT
TRBJ2-5 few TRBV27 NA CASSSSSETQYF TGTGCCAGCAGTTCCAGCTCAGAGACCCAGTACTTC
TRBJ1-1 once TRBV6-5 NA CASSYGTGLYTEAFF TGTGCCAGCAGTTACGGAACTGGGTTGTACACTGAAGCTTTCTTT
TRBJ1-5 once TRBV27 NA CASSFYAGAQPQHF TGTGCCAGCAGTTTCTATGCAGGGGCTCAGCCCCAGCATTTT
TRBJ2-5 NA TRBV27 NA CASSSGSWAQETQYF TGTGCCAGCAGTTCTGGGTCTTGGGCCCAAGAGACCCAGTACTTC
TRBJ2-1 NA TRBV11-2 NA CASSWTLSDSYNEQFF TGTGCCAGCAGCTGGACTTTGAGCGACTCCTACAATGAGCAGTTCTTC
TRBJ1-5 NA TRBV6-5 NA CASRTNTAPRQPQHF TGTGCCAGCAGAACTAACACGGCACCTCGGCAGCCCCAGCATTTT
TRBJ2-1 once TRBV10-1 TRBD2 CASSESPTYAGGPMDEQFF TGCGCCAGCAGTGAGTCTCCTACTTATGCGGGAGGGCCTATGGATGAGCAGTTCTTC
TRBJ2-3 NA TRBV27 NA CASSSGLLSTDTQYF TGTGCCAGCAGCTCTGGACTCCTGAGCACAGATACGCAGTATTTT
TRBJ2-6 NA TRBV27 NA CASSSLGSGANVLTF TGTGCCAGCAGTTCTTTAGGGTCTGGGGCCAACGTCCTGACTTTC
TRBJ1-1 NA TRBV7-8 TRBD1 CASSSFSGTGDGEAFF TGTGCCAGCAGCTCCTTCTCCGGGACAGGGGATGGTGAAGCTTTCTTT
TRBJ1-1 NA TRBV29-1 NA CSVVEAQNTEAFF TGCAGCGTTGTCGAGGCACAGAACACTGAAGCTTTCTTT
TRBJ2-7 NA TRBV5-1 TRBD1 CASSSGQALNNEQYF TGCGCCAGCAGCTCCGGACAGGCTCTTAACAACGAGCAGTACTTC
TRBJ1-1 NA TRBV5-4 NA CASSLFDRTNTEAFF TGTGCCAGCAGCTTATTCGACAGGACGAACACTGAAGCTTTCTTT
TRBJ2-5 NA TRBV27 NA CASSFDQGETQYF TGTGCCAGCAGTTTTGACCAAGGAGAGACCCAGTACTTC
TRBJ2-7 NA TRBV28 TRBD1 CASSYVPGQGSYEQYF TGTGCCAGCAGTTACGTCCCGGGACAGGGATCCTACGAGCAGTACTTC
TRBJ1-5 once TRBV6-6 NA CASSYLSRGNQPQHF TGTGCCAGCAGTTATCTGTCCAGGGGCAATCAGCCCCAGCATTTT
TRBJ1-5 NA TRBV19 NA CASSTLLQPQHF TGTGCCAGTAGTACCCTTCTTCAGCCCCAGCATTTT
TRBJ2-7 NA TRBV29-1 NA CSVESVPYEQYF TGCAGCGTTGAATCGGTCCCCTACGAGCAGTACTTC
TRBJ2-3 NA TRBV7-8 TRBD1 CASSRTGGNTDTQYF TGTGCCAGCAGCCGGACAGGGGGTAACACAGATACGCAGTATTTT
TRBJ2-1 NA TRBV11-2 NA CASSLEGVARNEQFF TGTGCCAGCAGCTTAGAAGGAGTCGCTCGCAATGAGCAGTTCTTC
TRBJ2-2 NA TRBV7-9 NA CASSSRRPNTGELFF TGTGCCAGCAGCAGTAGACGCCCGAACACCGGGGAGCTGTTTTTT
TRBJ1-5 NA TRBV7-9 TRBD1 CASSGDRAGNQPQHF TGTGCCAGCAGCGGGGACAGGGCGGGCAATCAGCCCCAGCATTTT
TRBJ2-7 few TRBV10-3 NA CAIRDSDEQYF TGTGCCATCAGGGACAGCGACGAGCAGTACTTC
TRBJ2-7 NA TRBV7-9 TRBD2 CASSLPAGGVAYEQYF TGTGCCAGCAGCTTACCAGCGGGAGGCGTGGCCTACGAGCAGTACTTC
TRBJ2-7 NA TRBV11-2 NA CASSSQSDLYEQYF TGTGCCAGCAGCTCACAGTCGGACCTCTACGAGCAGTACTTC
TRBJ2-3 NA TRBV5-1 TRBD2 CASSLKGLAGGGDTQYF TGCGCCAGCAGCTTAAAGGGACTAGCGGGAGGTGGAGATACGCAGTATTTT
TRBJ2-6 NA TRBV19 NA CASSTNPGGANVLTF TGTGCCAGTAGTACCAACCCAGGGGGGGCCAACGTCCTGACTTTC
TRBJ2-3 NA TRBV29-1 NA CSVIRAGSITDTQYF TGCAGCGTTATAAGGGCGGGGTCAATCACAGATACGCAGTATTTT
TRBJ2-1 NA TRBV7-3 TRBD2 CASSLMASGPSYNEQFF TGTGCCAGCAGCTTAATGGCTAGCGGCCCATCCTACAATGAGCAGTTCTTC
TRBJ2-7 NA TRBV27 NA CASWHPGPYEQYF TGTGCCAGCTGGCATCCGGGACCCTACGAGCAGTACTTC
TRBJ1-1 NA TRBV4-1 TRBD1 CASSHPGQGNTEAFF TGCGCCAGCAGCCACCCGGGACAGGGAAACACTGAAGCTTTCTTT
TRBJ1-2 NA TRBV9 NA CASSGLDGYTF TGTGCCAGTAGTGGCCTCGATGGCTACACCTTC
TRBJ2-2 few TRBV19 NA CASRPGHGTGELFF TGTGCCAGTAGGCCGGGACACGGCACCGGGGAGCTGTTTTTT